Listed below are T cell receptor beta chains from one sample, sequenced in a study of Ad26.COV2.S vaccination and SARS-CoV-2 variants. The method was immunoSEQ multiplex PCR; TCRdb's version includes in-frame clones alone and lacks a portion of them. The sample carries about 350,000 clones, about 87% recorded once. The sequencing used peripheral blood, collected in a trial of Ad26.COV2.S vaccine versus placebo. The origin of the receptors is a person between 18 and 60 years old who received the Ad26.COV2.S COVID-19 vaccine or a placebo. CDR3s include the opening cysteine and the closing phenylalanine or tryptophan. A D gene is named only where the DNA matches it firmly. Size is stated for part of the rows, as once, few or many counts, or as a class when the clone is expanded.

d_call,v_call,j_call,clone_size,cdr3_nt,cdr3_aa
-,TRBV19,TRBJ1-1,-,TGTGCCAGTATGGCCCGGGTGAACACTGAAGCTTTCTTT,CASMARVNTEAFF
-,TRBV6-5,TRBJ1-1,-,TGTGCCAGCAGTACGTTGGGGAACACTGAAGCTTTCTTT,CASSTLGNTEAFF
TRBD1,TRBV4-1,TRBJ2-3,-,TGCGCCAGCAGCCAATCAGGGGGTAATGCAGATACGCAGTATTTT,CASSQSGGNADTQYF
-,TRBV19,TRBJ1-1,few,TGTGCCAGTAGTATGGGTCAGAACACTGAAGCTTTCTTT,CASSMGQNTEAFF
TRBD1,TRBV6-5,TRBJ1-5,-,TGTGCCAGCATCATGACAGGGTATAGCAATCAGCCCCAGCATTTT,CASIMTGYSNQPQHF
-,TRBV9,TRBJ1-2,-,TGTGCCAGCAGCGTGGGAACAGTTCGGGGTGGCTACACCTTC,CASSVGTVRGGYTF
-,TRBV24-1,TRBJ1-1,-,TGTGCCACCAGCCGGGGTCCAGGGGACACTGAAGCTTTCTTT,CATSRGPGDTEAFF
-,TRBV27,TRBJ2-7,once,TGTGCCAGCAGTTTCAGCAGGGGAACCTACGAGCAGTACTTC,CASSFSRGTYEQYF
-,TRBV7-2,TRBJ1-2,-,TGTGCCAGCAGTCCGACAGGTGACTATGGCTACACCTTC,CASSPTGDYGYTF
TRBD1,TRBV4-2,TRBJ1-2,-,TGTGCCAGCAGCCATTCCGGGACAGGGGGTGACTATGGCTACACCTTC,CASSHSGTGGDYGYTF
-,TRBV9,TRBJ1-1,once,TGTGCCAGCAGCGTAGCTCAGAACACTGAAGCTTTCTTT,CASSVAQNTEAFF
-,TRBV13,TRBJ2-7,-,TGTGCCAGCAGCCTCCGGGACACCTCCTACGAGCAGTACTTC,CASSLRDTSYEQYF
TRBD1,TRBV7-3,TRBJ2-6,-,TGTGCCAGCAGCCTCGGGTTACAGGGGGCTGGGGCCAACGTCCTGACTTTC,CASSLGLQGAGANVLTF
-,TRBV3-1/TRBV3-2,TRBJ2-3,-,TGTGCCAGCAGCCCGCGGAGTCCTTCTTCTAGCACAGATACGCAGTATTTT,CASSPRSPSSSTDTQYF
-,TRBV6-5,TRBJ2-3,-,TGTGCCAGCACCCAGGTCGGGAGAAGCACAGATACGCAGTATTTT,CASTQVGRSTDTQYF
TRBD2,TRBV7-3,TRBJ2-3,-,TGTGCCAGCAGCTTAATTTACAGCGGGGAGACTAGCACAGATACGCAGTATTTT,CASSLIYSGETSTDTQYF
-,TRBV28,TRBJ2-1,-,TGTGCCAGCAGTTTAGCCTCCCCCGGGGGGCAGTTCTTC,CASSLASPGGQFF
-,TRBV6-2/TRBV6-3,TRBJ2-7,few,TGTGCCAGCAGCTCGGACAGCACCGGGACCTACGAGCAGTACTTC,CASSSDSTGTYEQYF
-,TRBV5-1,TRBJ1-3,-,TGCGCCAGCAGCTTGGGCGGCCTCTCTGGAAACACCATATATTTT,CASSLGGLSGNTIYF
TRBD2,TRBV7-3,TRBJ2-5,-,TGTGCCAGCAGCTTAACCCCACTAGCGGGAAAAGAGACCCAGTACTTC,CASSLTPLAGKETQYF
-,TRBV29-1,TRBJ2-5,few,TGCAGCGTTGTGGATGTAAAGTCTGTTGAGACCCAGTACTTC,CSVVDVKSVETQYF
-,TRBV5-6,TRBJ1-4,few,TGTGCCAGCAGCTTTCCCTTAGGGGTGTGGGGTGAAAAACTGTTTTTT,CASSFPLGVWGEKLFF
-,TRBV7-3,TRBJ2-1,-,TGTGCCAGCAGCTCCATTGGCGATAGTGGTGAGCAGTTCTTC,CASSSIGDSGEQFF
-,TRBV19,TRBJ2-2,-,TGTGCCAGTACTACGGGGCGCACCGGGGAGCTGTTTTTT,CASTTGRTGELFF
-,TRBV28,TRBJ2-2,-,TGTGCCAGCAGTCCAGGGGGAGGGGGAGCGATCGGGGAGCTGTTTTTT,CASSPGGGGAIGELFF
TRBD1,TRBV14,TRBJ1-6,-,TGTGCCAGCAGCCAAGTCAGGGGGAGGGAGAATTCACCCCTCCACTTT,CASSQVRGRENSPLHF
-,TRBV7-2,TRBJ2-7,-,TGTGCCAGCAGCCCTCAGGGGGGGACACCCACCTACGAGCAGTACTTC,CASSPQGGTPTYEQYF
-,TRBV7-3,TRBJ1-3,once,TGTGCCAGCAGCTTCTCAGGGGAATCAGGAAACACCATATATTTT,CASSFSGESGNTIYF
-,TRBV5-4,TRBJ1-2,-,TGTGCCAGCACCCCGACCGCGGGGCTCAACTATGGCTACACCTTC,CASTPTAGLNYGYTF
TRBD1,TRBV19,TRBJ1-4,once,TGTGCCACGAGGGACAGGGGATTCGTACGGACTAATGAAAAACTGTTTTTT,CATRDRGFVRTNEKLFF